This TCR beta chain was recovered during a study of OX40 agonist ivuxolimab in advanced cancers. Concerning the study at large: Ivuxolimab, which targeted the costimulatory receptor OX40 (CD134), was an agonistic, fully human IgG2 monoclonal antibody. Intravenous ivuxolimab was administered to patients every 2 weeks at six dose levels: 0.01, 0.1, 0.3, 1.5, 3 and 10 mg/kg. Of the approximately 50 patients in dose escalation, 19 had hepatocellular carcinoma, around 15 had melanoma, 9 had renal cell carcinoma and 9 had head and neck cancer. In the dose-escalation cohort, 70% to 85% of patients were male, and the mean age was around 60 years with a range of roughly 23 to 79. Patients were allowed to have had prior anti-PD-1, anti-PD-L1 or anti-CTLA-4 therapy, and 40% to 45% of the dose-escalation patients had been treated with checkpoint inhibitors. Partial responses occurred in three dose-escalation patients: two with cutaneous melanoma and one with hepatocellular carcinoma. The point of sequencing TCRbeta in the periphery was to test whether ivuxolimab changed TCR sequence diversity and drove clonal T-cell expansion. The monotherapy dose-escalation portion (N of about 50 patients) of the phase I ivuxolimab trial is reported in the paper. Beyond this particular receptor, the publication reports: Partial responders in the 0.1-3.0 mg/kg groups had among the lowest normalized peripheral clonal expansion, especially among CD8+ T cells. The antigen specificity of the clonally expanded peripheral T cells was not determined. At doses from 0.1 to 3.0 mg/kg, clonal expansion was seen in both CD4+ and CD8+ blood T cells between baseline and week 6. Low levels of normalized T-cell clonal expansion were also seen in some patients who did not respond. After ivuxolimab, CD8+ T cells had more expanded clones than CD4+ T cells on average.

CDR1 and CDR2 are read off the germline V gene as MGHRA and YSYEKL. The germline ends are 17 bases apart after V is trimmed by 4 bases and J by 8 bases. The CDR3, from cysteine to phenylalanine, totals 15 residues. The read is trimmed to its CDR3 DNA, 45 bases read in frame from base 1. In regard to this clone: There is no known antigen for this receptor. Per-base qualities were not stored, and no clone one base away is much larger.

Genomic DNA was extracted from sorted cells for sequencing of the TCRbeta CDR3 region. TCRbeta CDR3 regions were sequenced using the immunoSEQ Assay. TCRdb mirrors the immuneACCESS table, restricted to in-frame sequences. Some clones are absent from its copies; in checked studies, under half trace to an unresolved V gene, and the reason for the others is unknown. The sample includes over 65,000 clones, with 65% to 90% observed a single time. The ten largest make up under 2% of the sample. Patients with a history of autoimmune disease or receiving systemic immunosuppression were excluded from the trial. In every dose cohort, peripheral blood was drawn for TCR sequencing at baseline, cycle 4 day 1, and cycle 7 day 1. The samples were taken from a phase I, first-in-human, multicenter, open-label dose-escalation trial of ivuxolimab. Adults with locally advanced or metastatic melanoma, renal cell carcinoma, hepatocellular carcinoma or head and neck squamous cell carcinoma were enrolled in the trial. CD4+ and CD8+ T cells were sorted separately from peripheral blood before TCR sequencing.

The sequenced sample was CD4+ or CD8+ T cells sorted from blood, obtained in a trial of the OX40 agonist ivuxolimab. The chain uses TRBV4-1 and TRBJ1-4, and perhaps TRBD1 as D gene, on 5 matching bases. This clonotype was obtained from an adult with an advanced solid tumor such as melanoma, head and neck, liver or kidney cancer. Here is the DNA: TGCGCCAGCAGCCGCCTCCCCGGGGGTTACGAAAAACTGTTTTTT. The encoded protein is CASSRLPGGYEKLFF.